The clone carrying this TCR beta chain was observed a few times. This sample was included in a study of human T cells and chemical hapten exposure. TCRdb re-analysed the RACE reads in MiXCR, keeping a single row per CDR3 protein. This table has a few hundred thousand distinct CDR3 sequences, around 6% appearing once. As to time point: patch test 2, 6 weeks after DPC sensitization. Described treatment: therapeutic diphenylcyclopropenone sensitization with weekly scalp DPC. Donors, patients with alopecia ranging from 18 to 70 years old and judged suitable for DPC, provided samples. Total RNA was isolated from whole blood that had not been fractionated. This TCR derives from a woman under 30 with alopecia areata. Some clones in this sample may be carry-over from other donors' samples. This specimen was whole blood, taken in connection with sensitization to the hapten diphenylcyclopropenone (DPC).

The CDR3 DNA follows: TGTGCCAGCAGGCGGGGGGCTAATTCACCCCTCCACTTT. It translates to CASRRGANSPLHF. The V gene is TRBV6-5, the J gene TRBJ1-6, with a weak D call TRBD1 (6 bases). Trimming took off 6 bases at V and 6 bases at J, with 9 bases between the two ends. Germline assignment: CDR1 MNHEY and CDR2 SVGAGI. This CDR3 comprises 13 residues.